The 14 T cell receptor beta chains in this list originate from one sample, sequenced in a study of T cell responses to AZD1222 COVID-19 vaccine. Libraries were prepared by immunoSEQ multiplex PCR; TCRdb keeps only in-frame clonotypes and omits some of them. This repertoire shows over 100,000 clones, roughly 87% found once; its top ten account for approximately 5.2%. The input for sequencing was peripheral blood, taken on day 0 of AZD1222 vaccination. The receptor source for this set is an adult in good health.

V usage is TRBV5-6 and J usage is TRBJ2-4; D is perhaps TRBD2 (6 bases). Germline values: CDR1 SGHDT, CDR2 YYEEEE. There are 17 residues in the CDR3. V lost 0 bases and J 2 bases, leaving 15 bases between the germline ends. The CDR3 DNA sequence: TGTGCCAGCAGCTTGGTCGGTCACGGAGGGACCAAAAACATTCAGTACTTC. Protein sequence: CASSLVGHGGTKNIQYF.

This chain links TRBV5-1 with TRBJ2-7; weak D call: TRBD1 (6 bases). Per the germline V gene, CDR1 is SGHRS and CDR2 is YFSETQ. V lost 4 bases and J lost 3, with 23 bases in between. The CDR3 spans 17 residues. CDR3 in DNA: TGCGCCAGCAGCCCGACCCTACAGGGTGAGTTGGGCTACGAGCAGTACTTC. This encodes CASSPTLQGELGYEQYF.

V and J are TRBV6-6 and TRBJ1-6, with D maybe TRBD1 (6 bases). V shed 6 bases and J shed 3 bases, with 9 bases lying between them. Per the germline V gene, CDR1 is MNHNY and CDR2 is SVGAGI (reference sequence). The CDR3 is made up of 14 amino acids. The DNA of the CDR3 is TGTGCCAGCAGCACAGGGAACTATAATTCACCCCTCCACTTT. It codes for CASSTGNYNSPLHF.

The chain combines TRBV28 with TRBJ2-3; D unclear. This CDR3 spans 14 amino acids. Germline CDR1 reads MDHEN; CDR2 reads SYDVKM. Trimming left V 1 base short and J 2 bases short, with 7 bases between. As DNA, the CDR3 is TGTGCCAGCAGTTTATTAACCCTCACAGATACGCAGTATTTT. Its protein product is CASSLLTLTDTQYF.

This sequence joins TRBV12-3 or TRBV12-4 and TRBJ1-3; D is unresolved. The CDR3 runs 12 residues. The germline V and J ends were trimmed by 6 bases and 4 bases, with 7 bases remaining between them. The CDR3 DNA sequence: TGTGCCAGCAGAACTTCCGGAAACACCATATATTTT. It translates to CASRTSGNTIYF.

This chain uses TRBV27 with TRBJ2-1; the D gene is possibly TRBD1 (5 bases). The CDR3 is made up of 17 amino acids. The germline V gene has CDR1 MNHEY and CDR2 SMNVEV (reference sequence). V was clipped by 3 bases and J by 0 bases, with 15 bases between them. The CDR3 region is CASSFASGLLSYNEQFF. CDR3 sequence (DNA): TGTGCCAGCAGTTTCGCCTCAGGGCTCCTCTCCTACAATGAGCAGTTCTTC.

This chain links TRBV3-1 (or the pseudogene TRBV3-2) with TRBJ1-2; D may be TRBD1 (6 bases). Germline CDR1 LGHDT, CDR2 YNNKEL (reference sequence). This CDR3 region has 12 residues. V lost 5 bases to trimming and J lost 7 bases, with 11 bases between them. The CDR3 sequence is CASSKQGAGYTF. As DNA, the CDR3 is TGTGCCAGCAGCAAACAGGGTGCTGGCTACACCTTC.

V usage is TRBV4-1 and J usage is TRBJ1-6, with 9 bases that match TRBD1. The V and J ends lost 1 base and 9 bases, in that order; junction bases with no gene match: 1. This CDR3 region has 14 residues. The germline gives CDR1 MGHRA, CDR2 YSYEKL. The CDR3 DNA sequence: TGCGCCAGCAGCCAAGGGACAGGGGTTTCACCCCTCCACTTT. It is translated as CASSQGTGVSPLHF.

The chain carries TRBV5-4 and TRBJ2-1; 8 bases map to TRBD2. This CDR3 region has 16 residues. CDR1 SGHNT and CDR2 YYREEE come from the germline V gene (reference sequence). Trimming took 4 bases from V and 1 from J; bases not matched to a gene: 7. This chain's CDR3 is CASSPILAGSYNEQFF. The CDR3, as DNA: TGTGCCAGCAGCCCCATCCTAGCGGGTTCCTACAATGAGCAGTTCTTC.

This clone was observed a single time. This sequence joins TRBV18 and TRBJ2-5; D is undetermined. The ends were cut back, 3 bases at V and 5 bases at J, with 10 bases in the middle. Germline-derived CDR1 and CDR2 are KGHSH and LQKENI. This CDR3 has 13 amino acids. The chain's CDR3 is CASSPMSAETQYF. The CDR3 DNA follows: TGTGCCAGCTCACCCATGTCTGCGGAGACCCAGTACTTC.

This clone was seen a single time. The chain has TRBV5-4 and TRBJ2-1; 10 nucleotides line up with TRBD1. This CDR3 has 16 residues. Germline CDR1 is SGHNT and CDR2 is YYREEE (reference sequence). V was clipped by 3 bases and J by 7 bases; unmatched bases: 10. CDR3 sequence reads: CASSSPGQGMVNEQFF. The CDR3 DNA is TGTGCCAGCAGCTCCCCGGGACAGGGGATGGTGAATGAGCAGTTCTTC.

The CDR3 DNA reads as TGTGCCAGCAGTTACGGGGTGGGCCATTCCTACGAGCAGTACTTC. This gives the protein CASSYGVGHSYEQYF. The chain couples TRBV6-5 to TRBJ2-7; D remains ambiguous. Germline V gene data show CDR1 as MNHEY and CDR2 as SVGAGI. This CDR3 spans 15 amino acids. Deletions cut 2 bases from V and 1 base from J, with 12 bases between.

The chain employs TRBV7-2 and TRBJ1-3; no definite D call. Germline CDR1 SGHTA, CDR2 FQGNSA. The CDR3 is 16 residues long. The ends were cut back, 1 base at V and 0 bases at J, with 10 bases in the middle. CDR3 region: CASSLGSDGSGNTIYF. The CDR3 nucleotides read TGTGCCAGCAGCTTAGGTTCGGACGGCTCTGGAAACACCATATATTTT. Supplemented by reference TRBV7-2 and TRBJ1-3, the full variable domain reads GAGVSQSPSNKVTEKGKDVELRCDPISGHTALYWYRQSLGQGLEFLIYFQGNSAPDKSGLPSDRFSAERTGGSVSTLTIQRTQQEDSAVYLCASSLGSDGSGNTIYFGEGSWLTVV.

The chain links TRBV5-6 to TRBJ1-4; TRBD1 matches at 8 bases. The CDR3 length is 16 residues. The junction had 10 bases not matched to a gene; V was cut back by 4 bases and J by 5 bases. Germline CDR1 and CDR2: SGHDT and YYEEEE. The DNA of the CDR3 is TGTGCCAGCAGCATGGACAGGGAGGGGAACAATGAAAAACTGTTTTTT. Amino acid sequence: CASSMDREGNNEKLFF.